This entry concerns a single TCR beta chain. Donation came from healthy HIV-negative adults that had no recent acute infections or vaccinations. Genomic DNA came from about 92 million PBMCs in unsorted samples. The record originates from a study of shared clonotypes between healthy human individuals. CDR1 is GTSNPN and CDR2 is SVGIG in the germline V gene (reference sequence). Trimming took off 3 bases at V and 3 bases at J, with 12 bases between the two ends. This CDR3 is 13 amino acids long. Assay: immunoSEQ multiplex PCR; the TCRdb copy retains only in-frame clones and omits some. The sample contains hundreds of thousands of clones, about 74% of which appear only once.

Sequencing was carried out using PBMCs. The TCR was taken from a woman aged 35 to 49 in good health. Some clones in this sample may be carry-over from other donors' samples. The chain employs TRBV30 and TRBJ2-7; D perhaps matches TRBD2 (6 bases). CDR3 DNA sequence: TGTGCCTGGAGCGGGACTGCAGTCTACGAGCAGTACTTC. Encoded protein: CAWSGTAVYEQYF.